One sample yielded the 23 T cell receptor beta chains listed below, sequenced in a study of cytomegalovirus exposure and HLA in healthy donors. 60 Vbeta and 13 Jbeta primers were used in PCR. Repertoires were generated with immunoSEQ multiplex PCR, while TCRdb's copy carries only in-frame clones and drops some. The data show approximately 200,000 clones, with more than 65% seen just once and approximately 3.1% held by the top ten. Sequencing was carried out using PBMCs. These TCRs come from a woman aged 25-40 years in good health and CMV-seropositive.

The chain carries TRBV9 and TRBJ2-7, with D uncertain. This CDR3 region has 13 residues. Trimming left V 0 bases short and J 6 bases short, with 10 bases between. CDR1 and CDR2 from the germline V gene are SGDLS and YYNGEE. This CDR3 reads CASSVGFGSEQYF. CDR3 nucleotides: TGTGCCAGCAGCGTAGGTTTTGGCTCCGAGCAGTACTTC.

The chain is built from TRBV4-1 and TRBJ2-1; a possible D gene is TRBD2 (5 bases). V was shortened by 4 bases and J by 2 bases, with 9 bases between the two germline ends. CDR3 length equals 14 residues. Germline loops: CDR1 MGHRA, CDR2 YSYEKL. The CDR3 loop reads CASSRSGPYNEQFF. CDR3 coding DNA: TGCGCCAGCAGCCGGAGCGGTCCCTACAATGAGCAGTTCTTC.

In the case of this clone: The junction departs from germline at one end; a sequencing error may be responsible. The chain joins TRBV5-1 to TRBJ2-7; maybe TRBD2 (5 bases). The CDR3 runs 16 residues. Germline CDR1 SGHRS, CDR2 YFSETQ. The CDR3 region is CANSLNGGRISHEQYF. In nucleotides, the CDR3 is TGCGCCAACAGCTTGAATGGCGGGCGCATTTCCCACGAGCAGTACTTC.

The chain links TRBV15 to TRBJ2-2; a possible D gene is TRBD1 (5 bases). This CDR3 has 14 amino acids. Trimming took off 0 bases at V and 4 bases at J, with 6 bases between the two ends. Germline CDR1 is LNHNV and CDR2 is YYDKDF (reference sequence). CDR3 DNA: TGTGCCACCAGCAGAGATAGGGGCACCGGGGAGCTGTTTTTT. It codes for CATSRDRGTGELFF.

The rearrangement uses TRBV28 and TRBJ2-7, with 9 bases fitting TRBD1. This CDR3 has 16 amino acids. The junction had 11 bases not matched to a gene; V was cut back by 2 bases and J by 6 bases. Germline V gives CDR1 MDHEN, CDR2 SYDVKM. The DNA of the CDR3 is TGTGCCAGCAGTTTAGGTTCCGGGACAGGGAGGACCGAGCAGTACTTC. This codes for CASSLGSGTGRTEQYF. Variable domain in full (rest from reference TRBV28 and TRBJ2-7): DVKVTQSSRYLVKRTGEKVFLECVQDMDHENMFWYRQDPGLGLRLIYFSYDVKMKEKGDIPEGYSVSREKKERFSLILESASTNQTSMYLCASSLGSGTGRTEQYFGPGTRLTVT.

The chain joins TRBV19 to TRBJ2-7, with 8 bases matching TRBD1. Germline V CDR1 and CDR2: LNHDA, SQIVND (reference sequence). The CDR3 is made up of 13 amino acids. Trimming at V came to 7 bases and at J to 4 bases, leaving 6 bases not matched to a gene. CDR3 in amino acids: CASNPGQVYEQYF. The CDR3 region has the DNA TGTGCCAGTAACCCGGGACAGGTATACGAGCAGTACTTC.

J is TRBJ1-4 and V is TRBV14, with D uncertain. Germline CDR1 and CDR2: SGHDN and FVKESK. Between the trimmed V and J ends, which lost 3 bases and 0 bases, there was a span of 8 bases. CDR3 length: 15 residues. The DNA for the CDR3 is TGTGCCAGCAGCCAGATAGGAGCAACTAATGAAAAACTGTTTTTT. It encodes CASSQIGATNEKLFF.

J is TRBJ2-7 and V is TRBV27; 11 bases are shared with TRBD2. The CDR3 sequence is 15 residues long. Germline CDR1 reads MNHEY; CDR2 reads SMNVEV (reference sequence). With 4 bases clipped from V and 12 bases from J, the junction kept 14 bases outside the gene matches. CDR3 sequence reads: CASSSPGTSGYDRYF. DNA of the CDR3: TGTGCCAGCAGTTCGCCCGGGACTAGCGGCTACGATCGGTACTTC.

The chain recombines TRBV19 with TRBJ1-1; the match to TRBD1 covers 9 bases. Germline V gives CDR1 LNHDA, CDR2 SQIVND (reference sequence). The CDR3 spans 14 residues. V lost 5 bases to trimming and J lost 2 bases; unmatched junction nucleotides: 3. The CDR3 sequence is CASSVTGGNTEAFF. CDR3 nucleotides: TGTGCCAGTAGTGTAACAGGGGGCAACACTGAAGCTTTCTTT.

The CDR3 sequence: CASSKAGGPGQFF. As DNA, the CDR3 is TGTGCCAGCAGTAAGGCGGGAGGGCCCGGGCAGTTCTTC. The chain employs TRBV6-4 and TRBJ2-1; TRBD2 aligns across 9 bases. CDR3 length: 13 amino acids. V lost 5 bases and J lost 12; bases outside the gene matches: 8. The V gene's germline CDR1 is MRHNA and CDR2 SNTAGT.

The chain combines TRBV2 with TRBJ2-5; D is possibly TRBD1 (5 bases). CDR1 is SNHLY and CDR2 is FYNNEI in the germline V gene. This CDR3 comprises 13 residues. The V and J ends lost 4 bases and 5 bases respectively, with 11 bases between them. The CDR3 loop is CASSVAWGETQYF. Written as DNA, the CDR3 is TGTGCCAGCAGTGTTGCATGGGGCGAGACCCAGTACTTC.

The chain combines TRBV5-1 with TRBJ2-5, with TRBD1 matching 8 bases. V shed 5 bases and J 1 base; nucleotides not matched to a gene: 10. The CDR3 is 16 residues long. Germline CDR1 and CDR2: SGHRS and YFSETQ. CDR3 nucleotides: TGCGCCAGCAGTCAGGCCGGGACAGGCACCCAAGAGACCCAGTACTTC. As protein: CASSQAGTGTQETQYF. The variable domain in full, completed from reference TRBV5-1 and TRBJ2-5, reads KAGVTQTPRYLIKTRGQQVTLSCSPISGHRSVSWYQQTPGQGLQFLFEYFSETQRNKGNFPGRFSGRQFSNSRSEMNVSTLELGDSALYLCASSQAGTGTQETQYFGPGTRLLVL.

This clone came up once. The gene calls are TRBV5-6 and TRBJ2-7; possible D gene TRBD2, 6 bases. There are 15 residues in the CDR3. The V gene's germline CDR1 is SGHDT and CDR2 YYEEEE. Trimming removed 4 bases from V and 5 bases from J, with 19 bases in between. This CDR3 reads CASSDNVPGRNEQYF. CDR3 bases: TGTGCCAGCAGCGACAACGTCCCAGGGAGGAACGAGCAGTACTTC.

The chain recombines TRBV5-1 with TRBJ1-1; D gene unclear. V was cut by 5 bases and J by 8 bases, with 19 bases left in between. The germline CDR1 and CDR2 sequences are SGHRS and YFSETQ. The CDR3 has 14 amino acids. The CDR3 nucleotides are TGCGCCAGCAGGGCAGATCTAGGCACCAGAGAAGCTTTCTTT. Translation: CASRADLGTREAFF.

The CDR3 reads CASSFASVTGSSGNTIYF. For the CDR3, the DNA is TGTGCCAGCAGCTTTGCCTCCGTTACAGGCAGCTCTGGAAACACCATATATTTT. This chain joins TRBV5-6 and TRBJ1-3, with a tentative D call TRBD1 (5 bases). The CDR3 sequence is 18 residues long. The ends were cut back, 2 bases at V and 0 bases at J, with 18 bases in the middle. The germline V gene has CDR1 SGHDT and CDR2 YYEEEE.

The J gene is TRBJ1-4, the V gene TRBV7-8; 7 bases align to TRBD1. Per the germline V gene, CDR1 is SGHVS and CDR2 is FQNEAQ. The CDR3 is 14 residues long. The trim removed 1 base at V and 7 bases at J, leaving 3 bases unmatched. The CDR3 loop is CASSLGDSTEKLFF. CDR3 in DNA: TGTGCCAGCAGCTTAGGGGACAGCACTGAAAAACTGTTTTTT.

The genes are TRBV7-9 and TRBJ2-3, with TRBD1 matching over 10 bases. Germline loops: CDR1 SEHNR, CDR2 FQNEAQ (reference sequence). The CDR3 sequence is 16 residues long. V lost 5 bases and J lost 3; bases outside the gene matches: 8. The CDR3 bases are TGTGCCAGCAGCCGTAGGGACAGGGGTCCTACAGATACGCAGTATTTT. Encoded protein: CASSRRDRGPTDTQYF.

V is TRBV6-5 and J is TRBJ2-1, with 11 bases identical to TRBD2. V was clipped by 5 bases and J by 5 bases; unmatched bases: 2. The CDR3 extends over 14 amino acids. The germline CDR1 and CDR2 sequences are MNHEY and SVGAGI. CDR3 sequence reads: CASSRLAGNNEQFF. The CDR3 DNA follows: TGTGCCAGCAGTCGACTAGCGGGAAACAATGAGCAGTTCTTC.

This clone came up a few times. This sequence joins TRBV19 and TRBJ1-1; D is perhaps TRBD1 (6 bases). V was shortened by 8 bases and J by 6 bases, with 13 bases between the two germline ends. There are 12 residues in the CDR3. Germline CDR1 and CDR2: LNHDA and SQIVND (reference sequence). This CDR3 is CASFQGSAEAFF. The CDR3 DNA sequence: TGTGCCAGTTTTCAGGGGAGCGCTGAAGCTTTCTTT.

The chain links TRBV7-8 to TRBJ2-1, with a tentative D call TRBD2 (5 bases). Between the trimmed V and J ends, which lost 5 bases and 8 bases, there was a span of 22 bases. CDR3 length equals 16 residues. From germline, CDR1 is SGHVS and CDR2 FQNEAQ. The CDR3, as DNA: TGTGCCAGCAGCCCCCCTAGCACCCTAGGAAGGGATGAGCAGTTCTTC. The encoded protein is CASSPPSTLGRDEQFF.

The chain uses TRBV4-2 and TRBJ2-7, with D possibly being TRBD2 (6 bases). Looked up from germline, CDR1 is LGHNA and CDR2 is YNFKEQ. The CDR3 consists of 14 residues. Between the trimmed V and J ends, which lost 3 bases and 4 bases, there was a span of 13 bases. The CDR3 bases are TGTGCCAGCAGCCATACGGGACTTATATACGAGCAGTACTTC. Translation: CASSHTGLIYEQYF.

CDR3 in DNA: TGCGCCAGCAGTGGGGCAGGGGGCTACGAGCAGTACTTC. Translation: CASSGAGGYEQYF. This chain connects TRBV10-1 to TRBJ2-5, with 7 bases fitting TRBD1. Matching the DNA end better, TRBJ2-7 makes the J call doubtful. The CDR3 consists of 13 residues. CDR1 and CDR2 (germline): WNHNN, SYGVQD (reference sequence).

The sample holds one count of this clone. V is TRBV19 and J is TRBJ2-1, with a tentative D call TRBD1 (6 bases). This CDR3 contains 15 residues. Germline V gives CDR1 LNHDA, CDR2 SQIVND (reference sequence). Between the trimmed V and J ends, which lost 2 bases and 0 bases, there was a span of 8 bases. As DNA, the CDR3 is TGTGCCAGTAGTATATTGGACAGCTCCTACAATGAGCAGTTCTTC. It translates to CASSILDSSYNEQFF.